This note documents a single T cell receptor beta chain sequence. Clones were sequenced by immunoSEQ multiplex PCR, and TCRdb holds only the in-frame ones, with some missing. The data show about 84,000 clones, roughly 98% seen once. The data originate from a study of technical replicates of blood from a few donors. Per germline, CDR1 MDHEN and CDR2 SYDVKM. CDR3 length: 14 amino acids. Trimming cost V 7 bases and J 4 bases, with 16 bases left between them. Source material: T cells isolated from PBMCs. J is TRBJ1-2 and V is TRBV28; D gene unclear. This sequence originates from a human donor in good health. As DNA, the CDR3 is TGTGCCAGCATATCACAAGGCGACTCCTATGGCTACACCTTC. Encoded protein: CASISQGDSYGYTF.